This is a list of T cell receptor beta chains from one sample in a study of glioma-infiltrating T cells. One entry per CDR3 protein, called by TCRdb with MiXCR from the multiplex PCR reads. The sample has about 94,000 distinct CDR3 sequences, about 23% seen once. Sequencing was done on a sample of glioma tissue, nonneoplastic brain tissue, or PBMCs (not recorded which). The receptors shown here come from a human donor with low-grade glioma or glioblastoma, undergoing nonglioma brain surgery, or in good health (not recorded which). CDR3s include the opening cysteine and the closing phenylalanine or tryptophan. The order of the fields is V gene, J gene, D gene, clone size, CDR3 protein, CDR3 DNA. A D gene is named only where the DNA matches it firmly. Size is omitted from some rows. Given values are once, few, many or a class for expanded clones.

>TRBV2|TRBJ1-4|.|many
CASSEGGASEKLFF
TGTGCCAGCAGTGAAGGAGGGGCTAGTGAAAAACTGTTTTTT
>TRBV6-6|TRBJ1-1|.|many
CASSYRLDTEAFF
TGTGCCAGCAGTTACCGCTTAGACACTGAAGCTTTCTTT
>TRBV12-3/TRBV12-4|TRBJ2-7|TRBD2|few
CASSFQRGPPYEQYF
TGTGCCAGCAGTTTCCAGCGGGGGCCTCCGTACGAGCAGTACTTC
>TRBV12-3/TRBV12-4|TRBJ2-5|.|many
CASSLWATEETQYF
TGTGCCAGCAGTTTATGGGCGACAGAAGAGACCCAGTACTTC
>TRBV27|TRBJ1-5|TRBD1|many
CASSPNRGAYSNQPQHF
TGTGCCAGCAGTCCCAACAGGGGCGCTTATAGCAATCAGCCCCAGCATTTT
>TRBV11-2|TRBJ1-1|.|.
CASSLGSGTEAFF
TGTGCCAGCAGCTTGGGGAGTGGCACTGAAGCTTTCTTT
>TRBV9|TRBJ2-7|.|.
CASSVGGRTYEQYF
TGTGCCAGCAGCGTAGGGGGAAGGACCTACGAGCAGTACTTC
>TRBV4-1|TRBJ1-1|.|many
CASSQEGSSTNTEAFF
TGCGCCAGCAGCCAAGAAGGTTCCTCGACGAACACTGAAGCTTTCTTT
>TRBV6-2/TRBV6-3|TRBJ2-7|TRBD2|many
CASSSPGLAGLYEQYF
TGTGCCAGCAGTTCCCCGGGACTAGCGGGCCTATACGAGCAGTACTTC
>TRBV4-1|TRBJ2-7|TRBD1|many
CASSQDPGQGGEQYF
TGCGCCAGCAGCCAAGACCCCGGACAGGGCGGGGAGCAGTACTTC
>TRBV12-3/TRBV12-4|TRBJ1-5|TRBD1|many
CASSPTAGQAQHF
TGTGCCAGCAGCCCCACCGCGGGACAGGCCCAGCATTTT
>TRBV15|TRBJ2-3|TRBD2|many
CATSRTSGDTDTQYF
TGTGCCACCAGCAGAACTAGCGGGGACACAGATACGCAGTATTTT
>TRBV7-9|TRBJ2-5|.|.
CASSLDRAETQYF
TGTGCCAGCAGCTTAGACAGGGCCGAGACCCAGTACTTC
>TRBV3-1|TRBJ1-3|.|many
CASSQGDNSGNTIYF
TGTGCCAGCAGCCAAGGGGACAACTCTGGAAACACCATATATTTT
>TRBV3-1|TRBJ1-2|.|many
CASSPDGFRYGYTF
TGTGCCAGCAGCCCTGATGGATTTAGATATGGCTACACCTTC
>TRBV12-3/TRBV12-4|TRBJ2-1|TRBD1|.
CASTNRGPYNEQFF
TGTGCCAGCACCAACAGGGGGCCGTACAATGAGCAGTTCTTC
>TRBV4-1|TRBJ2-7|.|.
CASSQGISEARNEQYF
TGCGCCAGCAGCCAAGGGATCTCCGAGGCGCGGAACGAGCAGTACTTC
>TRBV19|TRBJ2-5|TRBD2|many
CASSTGTSGRPFQETQYF
TGTGCCAGTAGTACCGGGACTAGCGGGAGGCCGTTCCAAGAGACCCAGTACTTC
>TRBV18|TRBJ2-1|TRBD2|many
CASSPAGGVGYNEQFF
TGTGCCAGCTCACCCGCGGGGGGCGTTGGATACAATGAGCAGTTCTTC
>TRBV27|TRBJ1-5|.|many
CASGRQAGNQPQHF
TGTGCCAGCGGTCGACAGGCTGGGAATCAGCCCCAGCATTTT
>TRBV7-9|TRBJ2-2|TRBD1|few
CASSLVTGALNTGELFF
TGTGCCAGCAGCTTAGTGACAGGGGCTTTGAACACCGGGGAGCTGTTTTTT
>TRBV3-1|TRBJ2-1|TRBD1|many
CASSQEDRGRNEQFF
TGTGCCAGCAGCCAGGAAGACAGGGGGCGAAATGAGCAGTTCTTC
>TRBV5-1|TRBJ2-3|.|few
CASSLAKQVWADTQYF
TGCGCCAGCAGCTTGGCCAAACAAGTTTGGGCAGATACGCAGTATTTT
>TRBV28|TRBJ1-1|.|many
CASSLIRNTEAFF
TGTGCCAGCAGTTTAATCAGGAACACTGAAGCTTTCTTT
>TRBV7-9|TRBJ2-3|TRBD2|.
CASSLVPSGREEAQYF
TGTGCCAGCAGCTTAGTCCCTAGCGGGAGGGAGGAGGCGCAGTATTTT
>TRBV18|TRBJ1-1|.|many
CASSETTGRPEAFF
TGTGCCAGCTCAGAGACAACAGGGAGGCCTGAAGCTTTCTTT
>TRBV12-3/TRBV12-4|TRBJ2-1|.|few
CASSLGPANEQFF
TGTGCCAGCAGTTTAGGTCCCGCCAATGAGCAGTTCTTC
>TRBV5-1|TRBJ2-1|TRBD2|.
CASSFSGTNYNEQFF
TGCGCCAGCAGCTTTTCTGGGACTAACTACAATGAGCAGTTCTTC
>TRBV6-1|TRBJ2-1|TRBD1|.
CASSGQGSNGQFF
TGTGCCAGCAGCGGACAGGGAAGCAATGGGCAGTTCTTC
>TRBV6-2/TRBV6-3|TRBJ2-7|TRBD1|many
CASSYVVGTDHF
TGTGCCAGCAGCTACGTTGTGGGGACAGACCACTTC